This T cell receptor beta chain originates from a study of T cells expressing NK-cell markers. Reprocessing the 5' RACE reads, TCRdb reports a single entry for every CDR3 protein and omits DNA. Its table records 150,000 to 170,000 distinct CDR3 sequences. Germline-derived CDR1 and CDR2 are SGDLS and YYNGEE. The CDR3 contains 15 residues. Regarding the study as a whole: Dominant NKG2C+ clonotypes accounted for roughly 1.0-7.5% of CD8+ T cells in about 6 donors. The CD3+CD56-NKG2C+ fraction of a few donors was likewise dominated by these clonotypes.

On this clonotype itself: What it binds is not known.

This TCR was sampled from a woman aged 50 to 60 in good health. Sequencing was performed on blood T cells: a sorted CD56 or NKG2C T cell subset, CD4+ or CD8+ T cells, or bulk PBMC T cells (not recorded which). The rearrangement uses TRBV9 and TRBJ2-1; TCRdb's D call, TRBD2, is unchecked because there is no DNA. CDR3 loop: CASSVAGGLYNEQFF.